This T cell receptor (beta chain) was observed in a study of neurological immune-mediated disorders. Synthesis of cDNA used 5'RACE (with 10-nucleotide random UMIs). Over 160 million TCR-beta sequences from 15-18 subjects were obtained in each sequencing run. TCRdb ran MiXCR on the 5' RACE reads and lists one entry per CDR3 protein. The sample includes 50,000 or so distinct CDR3 sequences, 13% of them seen just once. Time point here: longitudinal time-point 2. Unsorted libraries were prepared from 2 million PBMCs held at -80 C. This clonotype is deemed medium-sized. Germline-derived CDR1 and CDR2 are SEHNR and FQNEAQ (reference sequence). CDR3 length: 13 residues. V was cut by 5 bases and J by 8 bases, with 16 bases left in between.

This chain uses TRBV7-9 with TRBJ2-7; D is unclear. The sample taken for sequencing was PBMCs. The clonotype comes from a male donor with HTLV-1-associated myelopathy (HAM/TSP). The CDR3 loop is CASSLEPLSQQYF. The DNA of the CDR3 is TGTGCCAGCAGCCTCGAACCCCTTAGCCAGCAGTACTTC. The complete variable domain, with remaining parts taken from reference TRBV7-9 and TRBJ2-7, reads DTGVSQNPRHKITKRGQNVTFRCDPISEHNRLYWYRQTLGQGPEFLTYFQNEAQLEKSRLLSDRFSAERPKGSFSTLEIQRTEQGDSAMYLCASSLEPLSQQYFGPGTRLTVT.